Presented here are 16 T cell receptor beta chains from one specimen sequenced in a study of T cell clonality in common variable immunodeficiency. TCRdb keeps only in-frame clones here, not all; method: immunoSEQ multiplex PCR. The sample has 39,000 or so clones, none seen only once. Sequencing was carried out using peripheral blood mononuclear cells. These TCRs come from a person between 18 and 69 years old in good health.

In this sample, this clone turned up many times. From the germline J gene comes the end of the CDR3, since the read stops 3 residues before it. The rearrangement joins TRBV19 to TRBJ1-2; 8 nucleotides agree with TRBD1. Germline CDR1 reads LNHDA; CDR2 reads SQIVND (reference sequence). There are 13 residues in the CDR3. With 4 bases clipped from V and 4 bases from J, the junction kept 2 bases outside the gene matches. The covered CDR3 bases are TGTGCCAGTAGTACGCAGGGGGCCTATGGC. Encoded protein: CASSTQGAYG. The full CDR3 reads CASSTQGAYGYTF.

In this sample, this clone turned up many times. The read ends 3 residues shy of where the CDR3 ends; the end is completed using the germline J gene. The chain recombines TRBV2 with TRBJ2-1, with 8 bases fitting TRBD2. The CDR3 is made up of 16 amino acids. The germline gives CDR1 SNHLY, CDR2 FYNNEI. The V segment lost 6 bases and the J segment 4 bases; nucleotides outside the gene matches: 11. This chain's CDR3 is CASRLVAGLGYNEQFF. The sequenced part of the CDR3 DNA is TGTGCCAGCAGACTAGTAGCGGGACTGGGGTACAATGAG.

This clone was recorded at least ten times. The CDR3 extends 3 residues past the end of the read, so its final part is completed from the germline J gene. The genes are TRBV20-1 and TRBJ2-5; maybe TRBD1 (6 bases). The CDR3 totals 15 residues. Germline V lookup: CDR1 DFQATT, CDR2 SNEGSKA (reference sequence). V was clipped by 0 bases and J by 5 bases, with 16 bases between them. CDR3 DNA, as far as it was read: TGCAGTGCTAGAGATCCGGTAGGGGGTCGGGAGACC. It is translated as CSARDPVGGRET. The CDR3 in its entirety is CSARDPVGGRETQYF.

Details on this clone: The read terminates 3 residues before the CDR3 end, so the remaining end is supplied by the germline J gene. V usage is TRBV19 and J usage is TRBJ2-3; no reliable D call. The CDR3 extends over 13 amino acids. Germline V gene sequence: CDR1 LNHDA, CDR2 SQIVND (reference sequence). The CDR3 DNA, read in part, is TGTGCCAGTAGTATTAAGCCCCAAGAGACG. This sequence encodes CASSIKPQET. The full CDR3 reads CASSIKPQETQYF.

This clone occurred many times. With the read ending 3 residues before the CDR3 end, the germline J gene is used to fill in that end. This sequence joins TRBV10-3 and TRBJ2-7; 8 positions agree with TRBD2. This CDR3 region has 14 residues. The V and J ends lost 6 bases and 6 bases, in that order; junction bases with no gene match: 10. The V gene's germline CDR1 is ENHRY and CDR2 SYGVKD. Incomplete CDR3 DNA: TGTGCCATCAGGGGGGGGAGCGGGGGTGGCGAG. Its translation is CAIRGGSGGGE. The CDR3 as a whole reads CAIRGGSGGGEQYF.

This clone has a handful of counts. Sequencing ends 3 residues short of the CDR3 end; the germline J gene provides the rest. V gene TRBV18 combines with J gene TRBJ1-3; 8 nucleotides match TRBD1. There are 17 residues in the CDR3. Unmatched junction bases numbered 9, after V lost 3 bases and J lost 2 bases. Germline assignment: CDR1 KGHSH and CDR2 LQKENI. The CDR3 DNA, read in part, is TGTGCCAGCTCACCTACACGGACAGGGAAAACTGGAAACACC. Protein: CASSPTRTGKTGNT. In full, the CDR3 reads CASSPTRTGKTGNTIYF.

This clone appeared many times. The observed sequence ends 3 residues before the CDR3 terminus, with the missing tail filled in from the germline J gene. The gene calls are TRBV6-4 and TRBJ2-1; 10 bases map to TRBD2. CDR3 size: 15 residues. The junction had 2 bases not matched to a gene; V was cut back by 0 bases and J by 6 bases. Looked up from germline, CDR1 is MRHNA and CDR2 is SNTAGT. CDR3 amino acids: CASSDSLAGANEQFF. The DNA read from the CDR3 is TGTGCCAGCAGTGACTCTCTAGCGGGAGCCAATGAG.

This clone has more than one count but fewer than ten. The read halts 3 residues ahead of the CDR3 end, with the missing end drawn from the germline J gene. The V gene is TRBV30, the J gene TRBJ2-7, with 7 bases aligning to TRBD2. Trimming cost V 3 bases and J 2 bases; bases outside gene matches: 10. CDR3 length: 15 residues. CDR1 and CDR2 (germline): GTSNPN, SVGIG (reference sequence). This chain's CDR3 is CAWRGGLVGAYEQYF. CDR3 DNA, as far as it was read: TGTGCCTGGAGGGGAGGACTAGTGGGTGCCTACGAG. The full variable domain, rest sourced from reference TRBV30 and TRBJ2-7, is SQTIHQWPATLVQPVGSPLSLECTVEGTSNPNLYWYRQAAGRGLQLLFYSVGIGQISSEVPQNLSASRPQDRQFILSSKKLLLSDSGFYLCAWRGGLVGAYEQYFGPGTRLTVT.

In this sample, this clone turned up many times. The read halts 3 residues ahead of the CDR3 end, with the missing end drawn from the germline J gene. The chain recombines TRBV7-2 with TRBJ2-2; 8 positions match TRBD2. The germline V gene encodes CDR1 SGHTA and CDR2 FQGNSA. The J segment lost 4 bases and the V segment lost 3 bases, leaving 4 bases of the junction unmatched. CDR3 length: 15 amino acids. The CDR3 sequence: CASSFSGSATGELFF. The CDR3 DNA, read in part, is TGTGCCAGCAGCTTCAGCGGGAGCGCCACCGGGGAG.

In this sample, this clone turned up many times. The sequence runs out 3 residues before the end of the CDR3; the remainder is reconstructed from the germline J gene. This chain joins TRBV5-1 and TRBJ2-3; 10 bases are a match to TRBD1. Germline-derived CDR1 and CDR2 are SGHRS and YFSETQ. J lost 3 bases, V lost 4 bases, and 5 bases had no gene match. The CDR3 extends over 15 amino acids. CDR3 DNA (partial): TGCGCCAGCAGCGTGGGACAGGGGATGACAGATACG. As protein: CASSVGQGMTDT. From start to end, the CDR3 is CASSVGQGMTDTQYF.

This clone was seen ten or more times. The read ends 3 residues before the CDR3 terminus; that terminus is restored from the germline J gene. The genes are TRBV29-1 and TRBJ2-6, with 8 bases fitting TRBD1. The CDR3 is made up of 16 amino acids. J lost 0 bases, V lost 6 bases, and 7 bases had no gene match. Germline V CDR1 and CDR2: SQVTM, ANQGSEA. CDR3 region: CSVTTGAVSGANVLTF. The sequenced part of the CDR3 DNA is TGCAGCGTGACGACAGGGGCCGTCTCTGGGGCCAACGTC.

With regard to this clone: The read ends 3 residues shy of where the CDR3 ends; the end is completed using the germline J gene. The gene calls are TRBV7-6 and TRBJ2-1; D is unclear. This CDR3 is 12 amino acids long. Looked up from germline, CDR1 is SGHVS and CDR2 is FNYEAQ. Trimming took 2 bases from V and 9 from J, leaving 8 bases between them. CDR3 region: CASSLSRGEQFF. The CDR3 bases that were read are TGTGCCAGCAGCTTATCCCGCGGTGAG.

In its sample, this clone was seen many times. The DNA ends 3 residues before the CDR3 does, and the rest of the CDR3 is filled in from the germline J gene. This chain links TRBV20-1 with TRBJ2-1; the D gene is possibly TRBD2 (5 bases). Trimming stripped 7 bases from V and 4 bases from J, with 17 bases between. Germline V gene data show CDR1 as DFQATT and CDR2 as SNEGSKA (reference sequence). The CDR3 sequence is 14 residues long. The CDR3 sequence is CSGMEAVKYNEQFF. The sequenced CDR3 bases are TGCAGTGGGATGGAGGCGGTAAAATACAATGAG.

This clone was seen at least ten times. The read terminates 3 residues before the CDR3 end, so the remaining end is supplied by the germline J gene. This rearrangement joins TRBV20-1 to TRBJ2-1; tentatively, D is TRBD2 (6 bases). The germline V gene encodes CDR1 DFQATT and CDR2 SNEGSKA (reference sequence). Trimming left V 5 bases short and J 3 bases short, with 17 bases between. This CDR3 is 15 amino acids long. Incomplete CDR3 DNA: TGCAGTGCTTCGGATGGGGCGGGGCACTACAATGAG. It is translated as CSASDGAGHYNE. The full CDR3 is CSASDGAGHYNEQFF.

This clone occurred many times. The read terminates 3 residues before the CDR3 end, so the remaining end is supplied by the germline J gene. The chain links TRBV20-1 to TRBJ2-3, with 7 bases identical to TRBD1. Losses at the gene ends were 2 bases for V and 2 bases for J; bases not matched to a gene: 4. The CDR3 runs to 14 residues. Germline V CDR1 and CDR2: DFQATT, SNEGSKA (reference sequence). The sequenced CDR3 bases are TGCAGTGCTAGAAAGACAGGGCCCACAGATACG. Amino acids: CSARKTGPTDT. The complete CDR3 protein is CSARKTGPTDTQYF.

This clone has a count of ten or more. The read halts 3 residues ahead of the CDR3 end, with the missing end drawn from the germline J gene. V gene TRBV20-1 combines with J gene TRBJ2-7; possibly TRBD1 for D (6 bases). Germline V lookup: CDR1 DFQATT, CDR2 SNEGSKA (reference sequence). The CDR3 loop spans 13 amino acids. Trimming cost V 4 bases and J 3 bases, with 13 bases left between them. Incomplete CDR3 DNA: TGCAGTGCTACTGAGGGGACAAACTACGAG. Amino acids: CSATEGTNYE. The whole CDR3 protein is CSATEGTNYEQYF.